The rows below give T cell receptor beta chains drawn from one sample of a study of CD8+ T cells in alopecia areata. The table came from immunoSEQ multiplex PCR; TCRdb's copy has only in-frame clones and leaves some out. The sample shows 250,000 to 350,000 clones, approximately 60% of them seen only once. The sample was CD4+ T cells sorted from blood, taken around week 52, from a patient treated with tofacitinib. The receptors were sampled from a human donor with alopecia areata. Both conserved end residues are part of each CDR3. D genes are given only for firm matches. Rows give clone size only sometimes, using once, few, many, or a class for an expanded clone.

CDR3 protein,CDR3 DNA,D gene,V gene,clone size,J gene
CSVATGAIGTEAFF,TGCAGCGTGGCCACAGGGGCAATCGGGACTGAAGCTTTCTTT,TRBD1,TRBV29-1,NA,TRBJ1-1
CASSLTGSGANVLTF,TGTGCCAGCAGCTTGACGGGCTCTGGGGCCAACGTCCTGACTTTC,NA,TRBV5-6,NA,TRBJ2-6
CASSFRQGAYNEQFF,TGCGCCAGCAGCTTCCGACAGGGGGCTTACAATGAGCAGTTCTTC,TRBD1,TRBV5-1,NA,TRBJ2-1
CASWGDTIYF,TGTGCCAGTTGGGGGGACACCATATATTTT,NA,TRBV2,NA,TRBJ1-3
CSALRDGSTDTQYF,TGCAGCGCCCTCCGGGACGGGAGCACAGATACGCAGTATTTT,NA,TRBV29-1,NA,TRBJ2-3
CASSQRGGVLDTQYF,TGTGCCAGCAGCCAGCGGGGGGGCGTTTTAGATACGCAGTATTTT,TRBD2,TRBV5-4,few,TRBJ2-3
CASSLVRLAGDNEQFF,TGTGCCAGCAGCTTAGTTAGACTAGCGGGGGACAATGAGCAGTTCTTC,TRBD2,TRBV7-6,few,TRBJ2-1
CSVEGPDRGTDTQYF,TGCAGCGTTGAGGGGCCGGACAGGGGTACAGATACGCAGTATTTT,TRBD1,TRBV29-1,NA,TRBJ2-3
CATSRDLPGRSYEQYF,TGTGCCACCAGCAGAGATCTCCCAGGGCGCTCCTACGAGCAGTACTTC,NA,TRBV15,once,TRBJ2-7
CASSYHPSGQNNEQFF,TGTGCCAGCAGTTACCACCCCTCGGGACAGAATAATGAGCAGTTCTTC,TRBD1,TRBV6-6,NA,TRBJ2-1
CASSLALGTEIYEQYF,TGTGCCAGCAGCTTAGCGTTAGGGACAGAGATTTACGAGCAGTACTTC,TRBD1,TRBV7-2,few,TRBJ2-7
CASSLRAYEQYF,TGTGCCAGCAGCCTCCGGGCCTACGAGCAGTACTTC,NA,TRBV2,NA,TRBJ2-7
CASSLARGAYGTDTQYF,TGCGCCAGCAGCCTTGCTCGGGGTGCTTATGGCACAGATACGCAGTATTTT,NA,TRBV23-1,NA,TRBJ2-3
CASSPRGSANEKLFF,TGTGCCAGCAGCCCCCGGGGAAGTGCCAATGAAAAACTGTTTTTT,NA,TRBV7-9,few,TRBJ1-4